Reported below is one T cell receptor beta chain. This table comes from immunoSEQ multiplex PCR, and its TCRdb copy is limited to in-frame clones, with some not included. The sample lists 470,000 or so clones, roughly 85% occurring once. The data belong to a study of blood T cell repertoires in COVID-19. Per germline, CDR1 MDHEN and CDR2 SYDVKM. Trimming removed 3 bases from V and 4 bases from J, with 22 bases in between. This CDR3 is 17 amino acids long. The V and J genes are TRBV28 and TRBJ2-7; D might be TRBD1 (6 bases). The source is a human donor in a cohort sampled during active COVID-19. Material: peripheral blood. The CDR3 nucleotides are TGTGCCAGCAGTTTGCCGTTACGGACAGACCGACCTTACGAGCAGTACTTC. Translating it yields CASSLPLRTDRPYEQYF.